Presented here are 9 T cell receptor beta chains from one specimen sequenced in a study of shared clonotypes between healthy human individuals. The data were produced by immunoSEQ multiplex PCR, yet TCRdb's version contains in-frame clones alone and is incomplete. The sample carries about 490,000 clones, around 79% recorded once. The sample consisted of PBMCs. The receptor set was obtained from a woman between 40 and 55 years old in good health. Some clones in this sample may be carry-over from other donors' samples.

The chain has TRBV7-6 and TRBJ2-7; D assignment may be TRBD1 or TRBD2 (6 bases each). CDR1 is SGHVS and CDR2 is FNYEAQ in the germline V gene. The CDR3 totals 13 residues. Trimming took 2 bases from V and 4 from J, leaving 9 bases between them. The CDR3 region is CASSLRGEYEQYF. The CDR3, as DNA: TGTGCCAGCAGCTTAAGGGGGGAATACGAGCAGTACTTC.

This clone was picked up one time. CDR3 bases: TGTGCCAGCAGTCTCCGTGGGACCGGGGAGCTGTTTTTT. Residues: CASSLRGTGELFF. The genes are TRBV27 and TRBJ2-2; D is undetermined. The CDR3 covers 13 residues. Trimming left V 5 bases short and J 5 bases short, with 9 bases between. The V gene's germline CDR1 is MNHEY and CDR2 SMNVEV (reference sequence).

This chain connects TRBV6-1 to TRBJ2-7; maybe TRBD1 (6 bases). The V end was cut by 1 base, the J end by 6 bases, with 19 bases between. Germline-derived CDR1 and CDR2 are MNHNS and SASEGT. The CDR3 runs to 16 residues. The CDR3 DNA sequence: TGTGCCAGCAGTGAAGTTCAAGGCAGGGGTAGGGCCGAGCAGTACTTC. Residues: CASSEVQGRGRAEQYF.

V is TRBV28 and J is TRBJ2-2; tentative D call: TRBD2 (5 bases). V lost 6 bases and J 6 bases, leaving 14 bases between the germline ends. CDR3 size: 14 residues. Germline CDR1 and CDR2: MDHEN and SYDVKM. The CDR3 loop reads CASRRTRVPGELFF. The DNA for the CDR3 is TGTGCCAGCAGGAGGACGAGGGTCCCCGGGGAGCTGTTTTTT.

This chain links TRBV7-2 with TRBJ2-5; D is unresolved. V was clipped by 4 bases and J by 1 base, with 13 bases between them. This CDR3 is built from 15 residues. Per the germline V gene, CDR1 is SGHTA and CDR2 is FQGNSA. This CDR3 reads CASSSRVSPQETQYF. The CDR3 nucleotides are TGTGCCAGCAGCTCTAGGGTATCTCCCCAAGAGACCCAGTACTTC.

This clone has only a few counts. V and J are TRBV29-1 and TRBJ1-1; D is ambiguous. Germline assignment: CDR1 SQVTM and CDR2 ANQGSEA. CDR3 length: 11 residues. The V and J ends lost 4 bases and 4 bases respectively, with 7 bases between them. The CDR3 DNA is TGCAGCGTTGGGTGGGCCACTGAAGCTTTCTTT. Encoded protein: CSVGWATEAFF.

This sequence joins TRBV28 and TRBJ1-2; D is uncertain. Germline V gene data show CDR1 as MDHEN and CDR2 as SYDVKM. This CDR3 is built from 17 residues. The V end lost 1 base, the J end lost 2 bases, and 17 bases lay between the germline ends. The CDR3 region is CASSLFFYGGGNYGYTF. As DNA, the CDR3 is TGTGCCAGCAGTTTATTTTTTTATGGCGGAGGGAACTATGGCTACACCTTC.

J is TRBJ1-5 and V is TRBV30; D is uncertain. Between the trimmed V and J ends, which lost 3 bases and 3 bases, there was a span of 9 bases. Germline-derived CDR1 and CDR2 are GTSNPN and SVGIG (reference sequence). The CDR3 runs to 13 residues. CDR3 in DNA: TGTGCCTGGAGCCGGGAACACAATCAGCCCCAGCATTTT. As protein: CAWSREHNQPQHF.

This clone was detected only a few times. The chain combines TRBV11-2 with TRBJ2-3, with 7 bases fitting TRBD1. In germline, CDR1 is SGHAT, CDR2 FQNNGV. J was trimmed by 2 bases and V by 1 base; bases with no gene match: 9. There are 17 residues in the CDR3. CDR3: CASSLGGTVFATDTQYF. The CDR3 bases are TGTGCCAGCAGCTTAGGAGGGACAGTTTTCGCCACAGATACGCAGTATTTT.